Sequencing of this T cell receptor (beta chain) was carried out in a study of T cell responses to AZD1222 COVID-19 vaccine. Study-wide results and limits: Spike-specific TCR breadth and depth rose after two AZD1222 doses. Without day 14 samples, only post-peak T cell repertoires were studied. Spike was spanned by vaccine-associated CD4 TCRs, which were dominant at 160-218 and 743-854. Donor demographics were predominantly white British with a female majority; clonal diversity may be underestimated.

On this clone: Antigen unknown.

Per the germline V gene, CDR1 is SGHRS and CDR2 is YFSETQ. The CDR3 covers 15 residues. V lost 0 bases, J lost 8 bases, and 7 bases stayed unmatched. Only in-frame clones appear in the TCRdb table, and some are missing; sequencing was by immunoSEQ multiplex PCR. The sample lists about 150,000 clones; around nine tenths were seen once. The receptor's source is an adult in good health. V gene TRBV5-1 combines with J gene TRBJ1-2; 10 bases fit TRBD1. Sequencing used peripheral blood, obtained on day 0 of AZD1222 vaccination. In DNA, the CDR3 is TGCGCCAGCAGCTTGGGGGACAGGGGAACGGGAGGCTACACCTTC. Translating it yields CASSLGDRGTGGYTF. The complete variable domain, with remaining parts taken from reference TRBV5-1 and TRBJ1-2, reads KAGVTQTPRYLIKTRGQQVTLSCSPISGHRSVSWYQQTPGQGLQFLFEYFSETQRNKGNFPGRFSGRQFSNSRSEMNVSTLELGDSALYLCASSLGDRGTGGYTFGSGTRLTVV.